This T cell receptor (beta chain) originates from a study of T-cell reconstitution after alpha-beta-depleted transplantation in children (dated by TCRdb to between 2015 and 2016). Study-level background: Using TCR repertoire profiling, the study followed T-cell immune reconstitution in a quantitative way in children after TCRalphabeta/CD19-depleted allogeneic hematopoietic cell transplantation. The paper's findings and limits, for the study overall: About two months after transplant, the apparently early recovery of alphabetaT-cell counts reportedly depended on just several hundred clones that had expanded rapidly and came from non-depleted graft cells. In some patients, the high TCRbeta diversity seen at day 60 was put down to recipient T cells and intrathymic progenitors that had survived conditioning. Hyperexpanded clone frequencies declined over subsequent months; after one year, T-cell counts and TCRbeta diversity were mostly attributed to newly produced T cells.

The treatment or condition tag for this specimen amounts to: allogeneic hematopoietic cell transplantation with graft depleted of TCRalphabeta T cells and CD19 B cells. The children who served as transplant recipients had been given grafts of TCRalphabeta/CD19-depleted allogeneic hematopoietic cells. About this clonotype: Its cognate antigen has yet to be identified. No clone much larger than this one lies a single base away; base qualities are absent.

Clipping removes 4 bases from V and 4 bases from J, with 7 as the unmatched junction base count. Its CDR3 holds 14 amino acids, cysteine through phenylalanine. Just the 42-base CDR3 DNA is kept, in frame starting at base 1. The CDR1 and CDR2 encoded by the germline V gene are SGDLS and YYNGEE. Receptors were amplified or captured by PCR. This sample was sequenced with an Illumina HiSeq 2500. To normalize quantification of the TCRbeta repertoire, the TCR libraries were built with molecular barcoding that relied on unique molecular identifiers. The public reads were quality trimmed at Q25 with fastp and then assembled into clones with MiXCR by TCRdb, keeping productive beta chains. Every entry covers one CDR3 protein and lists the most common genes and DNA from its rows. The sample table lists a few hundred thousand distinct CDR3 sequences, 25% to 30% of them with a count of one. Of the sample, under 45% falls within the top ten clones.

The sequence was obtained from a boy under two years old with Wiskott-Aldrich syndrome, due to receive a stem cell transplant. The chain was built from TRBV9 and TRBJ2-5; TRBD1 matches 7 bases in the middle. The material sequenced was PBMCs, taken before TCRalphabeta/CD19-depleted stem cell transplant. The bases are TGTGCCAGCAGCCCCAGGGGGTGGAGAGAGACCCAGTACTTC. Translated, it gives CASSPRGWRETQYF.